This T cell receptor beta chain was found in a study of CD8 T cells in ankylosing spondylitis. Study findings and constraints: Significant enrichment of disease-linked clones was reportedly seen in matched ankylosing spondylitis synovial fluid. It appeared that ankylosing spondylitis blood was characterized by a TCR beta motif of seven or eight highly homologous variants.

TCRdb re-called the 5' RACE reads through MiXCR, storing one row per CDR3 protein. The table shows approximately 92,000 distinct CDR3 sequences, with 8.8% occurring only once. Trimming removed 5 bases at V and 5 bases at J, with 13 bases between. The CDR3 contains 13 residues. Germline V lookup: CDR1 DFQATT, CDR2 SNEGSKA (reference sequence). This clonotype was detected only a few times. Its antigen is not known. The TCR comes from a male donor with ankylosing spondylitis or in good health (not recorded which). The sample taken for sequencing was blood, either unsorted or a sorted T cell fraction (not recorded which). The chain links TRBV20-1 to TRBJ2-4, with D possibly matching TRBD1 (5 bases). CDR3 nucleotides: TGCAGTGCTCCCGACAGAAAAGAAAACATTCAGTACTTC. It yields the protein CSAPDRKENIQYF.